These T cell receptor beta chains were read from a single sample in a study of neurological immune-mediated disorders. TCRdb fed the 5' RACE reads into MiXCR, producing one record per CDR3 protein. The table lists tens of thousands of distinct CDR3 sequences, under 2% of them singletons. Sequenced material: PBMCs. The receptor set was obtained from a woman in her thirties or forties with multiple sclerosis. The CDR3 runs from the conserved cysteine through the conserved F or W. D genes are given only for firm matches. Size is stated as once, few, many, or a class for an expanded clone.

V gene: TRBV20-1
clone size: many
J gene: TRBJ1-5
D gene: TRBD1
CDR3 DNA: TGCAGTGCTAGAGAAGGAGGGGGCAGGGGTCAGCCCCAGCATTTT
CDR3 protein: CSAREGGGRGQPQHF

V gene: TRBV20-1
clone size: many
J gene: TRBJ2-1
D gene: NA
CDR3 DNA: TGCAGTGCTCGACCCGGGACTGGAGACAATGAGCAGTTCTTC
CDR3 protein: CSARPGTGDNEQFF

V gene: TRBV3-1
clone size: many
J gene: TRBJ2-3
D gene: NA
CDR3 DNA: TGTGCCAGCAGCCCCACCGTAACGTTAGATACGCAGTATTTT
CDR3 protein: CASSPTVTLDTQYF

V gene: TRBV5-1
clone size: many
J gene: TRBJ2-4
D gene: NA
CDR3 DNA: TGCGCCAGCAGCTTGGGGCAGGGGTCGAACATTCAGTACTTC
CDR3 protein: CASSLGQGSNIQYF

V gene: TRBV20-1
clone size: many
J gene: TRBJ1-5
D gene: NA
CDR3 DNA: TGCAGTGCCATCAGGGTAATGGGTCAGCCCCAGCATTTT
CDR3 protein: CSAIRVMGQPQHF

V gene: TRBV5-1
clone size: many
J gene: TRBJ1-1
D gene: NA
CDR3 DNA: TGCGCCAGCAGCTTGGAGTTTTTGGCGGGGACTGAAGCTTTCTTT
CDR3 protein: CASSLEFLAGTEAFF

V gene: TRBV5-1
clone size: many
J gene: TRBJ2-1
D gene: NA
CDR3 DNA: TGCGCCAGCAGCTTGTTGGGCAGGGAGGAAAGTGAGCAGTTCTTC
CDR3 protein: CASSLLGREESEQFF

V gene: TRBV20-1
clone size: many
J gene: TRBJ2-7
D gene: TRBD1
CDR3 DNA: TGCAGTGCTCTACAGGGGGCGCTTTTCGACTACGAGCAGTACTTC
CDR3 protein: CSALQGALFDYEQYF

V gene: TRBV20-1
clone size: many
J gene: TRBJ2-7
D gene: TRBD1
CDR3 DNA: TGCAGTGCCATTCCGGGACAGGGAGTTTTTGAGCAGTACTTC
CDR3 protein: CSAIPGQGVFEQYF

V gene: TRBV6-5
clone size: many
J gene: TRBJ2-7
D gene: NA
CDR3 DNA: TGTGCCAGCAGTTCCCGACCCTTCTCCTACGAGCAGTACTTC
CDR3 protein: CASSSRPFSYEQYF

V gene: TRBV12-3/TRBV12-4
clone size: many
J gene: TRBJ2-3
D gene: NA
CDR3 DNA: TGTGCCAGCACTAACACAGATACGCAGTATTTT
CDR3 protein: CASTNTDTQYF

V gene: TRBV20-1
clone size: many
J gene: TRBJ1-6
D gene: NA
CDR3 DNA: TGCAGTGCTAGAGATTACGGCGCCAATAATTCACCCCTCCACTTT
CDR3 protein: CSARDYGANNSPLHF

V gene: TRBV20-1
clone size: many
J gene: TRBJ2-3
D gene: NA
CDR3 DNA: TGCAGTGCTCTGACGGCCACAGATACGCAGTATTTT
CDR3 protein: CSALTATDTQYF

V gene: TRBV29-1
clone size: medium-sized
J gene: TRBJ1-1
D gene: NA
CDR3 DNA: TGCAGCGTTGGCGGATATGAAGCTTTCTTT
CDR3 protein: CSVGGYEAFF